The 13 T cell receptor beta chains below come from one sample, sequenced in a study of cytomegalovirus exposure and HLA in healthy donors. The study ran its PCR with 60 Vbeta and 13 Jbeta primers. Using immunoSEQ multiplex PCR, the repertoire was profiled, and TCRdb retains in-frame clones only, with some absent. Of some 180,000 clones listed, about 10% were seen once; the top ten hold 1% to 1.5%. The specimen was PBMCs. The receptors were gathered from a woman in her 30s in good health and CMV-seropositive.

The chain carries TRBV5-1 and TRBJ2-3; 9 bases match TRBD2. CDR1 and CDR2 (germline): SGHRS, YFSETQ. V lost 5 bases, J lost 3 bases, and 13 bases stayed unmatched. The CDR3 length is 17 residues. The DNA for the CDR3 is TGCGCCAGCAGTGATCTTTATAGCGGGAGCAGTACAGATACGCAGTATTTT. It is translated as CASSDLYSGSSTDTQYF.

The chain recombines TRBV27 with TRBJ2-7, with D tentatively TRBD1 (5 bases). CDR3 length: 13 amino acids. Deletions cut 5 bases from V and 3 bases from J, with 11 bases between. Germline V CDR1 and CDR2: MNHEY, SMNVEV (reference sequence). The CDR3 sequence is CASSTRVFYEQYF. CDR3 bases: TGTGCCAGCAGTACCAGGGTTTTCTACGAGCAGTACTTC.

The chain carries TRBV5-6 and TRBJ2-5; a possible D gene is TRBD2 (5 bases). The ends were cut back, 7 bases at V and 1 base at J, with 11 bases in the middle. The germline V gene encodes CDR1 SGHDT and CDR2 YYEEEE. The CDR3 loop spans 13 amino acids. This chain's CDR3 is CASAGGTQETQYF. In nucleotides, the CDR3 is TGTGCCAGCGCGGGTGGCACCCAAGAGACCCAGTACTTC. Supplemented by reference TRBV5-6 and TRBJ2-5, the full variable domain reads DAGVTQSPTHLIKTRGQQVTLRCSPKSGHDTVSWYQQALGQGPQFIFQYYEEEERQRGNFPDRFSGHQFPNYSSELNVNALLLGDSALYLCASAGGTQETQYFGPGTRLLVL.

The chain employs TRBV15 and TRBJ2-1; possibly TRBD2 for D (5 bases). V lost 0 bases, J lost 5 bases, and 8 bases lay in between. The CDR3 extends over 14 amino acids. The germline CDR1 and CDR2 sequences are LNHNV and YYDKDF (reference sequence). The CDR3 sequence is CATSRDIANNEQFF. The CDR3 DNA follows: TGTGCCACCAGCAGAGATATAGCGAACAATGAGCAGTTCTTC. Full variable domain (rest looked up from reference TRBV15 and TRBJ2-1): DAMVIQNPRYQVTQFGKPVTLSCSQTLNHNVMYWYQQKSSQAPKLLFHYYDKDFNNEADTPDNFQSRRPNTSFCFLDIRSPGLGDTAMYLCATSRDIANNEQFFGPGTRLTVL.

J is TRBJ2-2 and V is TRBV7-2; the D gene is possibly TRBD1 (6 bases). CDR1 is SGHTA and CDR2 is FQGNSA in the germline V gene. The CDR3 has 15 residues. Deletions cut 5 bases from V and 2 bases from J, with 12 bases between. The CDR3 protein is CASSRIQGNTGELFF. CDR3 nucleotides: TGTGCCAGCAGCCGTATACAGGGTAACACCGGGGAGCTGTTTTTT.

The rearrangement joins TRBV30 to TRBJ2-3, with a possible D match to TRBD1 (6 bases). Per the germline V gene, CDR1 is GTSNPN and CDR2 is SVGIG (reference sequence). V was shortened by 0 bases and J by 4 bases, with 11 bases between the two germline ends. The CDR3 spans 14 residues. CDR3 nucleotide sequence: TGTGCCTGGAGTGTCACAGGGACGGCAGATACGCAGTATTTT. This gives the protein CAWSVTGTADTQYF.

This clone was counted between two and nine times. This chain joins TRBV14 and TRBJ2-3; D gene ambiguous. The CDR3 length is 15 residues. The ends were cut back, 1 base at V and 0 bases at J, with 8 bases in the middle. Germline V gene lookup returns CDR1 SGHDN and CDR2 FVKESK. CDR3 protein: CASSQVAASTDTQYF. As DNA, the CDR3 is TGTGCCAGCAGCCAAGTAGCCGCTAGCACAGATACGCAGTATTTT.

This chain joins TRBV29-1 and TRBJ1-2, with a tentative D call TRBD1 (6 bases). This CDR3 has 14 amino acids. Between the trimmed V and J ends, which lost 6 bases and 4 bases, there was a span of 18 bases. Per germline, CDR1 SQVTM and CDR2 ANQGSEA. In DNA, the CDR3 is TGCAGCGTCGACGAAGGGGGATCTCGCTATGGCTACACCTTC. Translated, it gives CSVDEGGSRYGYTF.

The rearrangement joins TRBV27 to TRBJ2-1, with a tentative D call TRBD2 (5 bases). This CDR3 has 11 residues. V was trimmed by 8 bases and J by 7 bases, leaving 9 bases between them. Germline CDR1 is MNHEY and CDR2 is SMNVEV (reference sequence). The CDR3 region is CASFLANEQFF. The CDR3 DNA sequence: TGTGCCAGCTTTTTAGCGAATGAGCAGTTCTTC.

The chain has TRBV2 and TRBJ2-1, with D tentatively TRBD2 (5 bases). This CDR3 is built from 13 residues. The germline V and J ends were trimmed by 2 bases and 7 bases, with 9 bases remaining between them. Germline-derived CDR1 and CDR2 are SNHLY and FYNNEI. The CDR3 coding sequence is TGTGCCAGCAGTGAAAATGAGGGAAATGAGCAGTTCTTC. It yields the protein CASSENEGNEQFF.

The chain carries TRBV13 and TRBJ1-2; no firm D call. This CDR3 region has 13 residues. Deletions cut 5 bases from V and 8 bases from J, with 15 bases between. Germline V CDR1 and CDR2: PRHDT, FYEKMQ (reference sequence). The DNA for the CDR3 is TGTGCCAGCAGCCTGGGAGTTGCGAGGGGCTACACCTTC. This encodes CASSLGVARGYTF.

A few counts support this clone. The CDR3 nucleotides read TGCGCCAGCAGCCAATTACCAGGGCCCTCCTACGAGCAGTACTTC. This codes for CASSQLPGPSYEQYF. The gene calls are TRBV4-1 and TRBJ2-7, with a weak D call TRBD1 (5 bases). Per germline, CDR1 MGHRA and CDR2 YSYEKL. The CDR3 loop spans 15 amino acids. V shed 2 bases and J shed 0 bases, with 11 bases lying between them.

In this sample, this clone turned up a few times. The V and J genes are TRBV5-4 and TRBJ1-2; a weak D match, TRBD1 (6 bases). Looked up from germline, CDR1 is SGHNT and CDR2 is YYREEE (reference sequence). The V end was cut by 3 bases, the J end by 6 bases, with 12 bases between. The CDR3 totals 13 residues. The CDR3 DNA reads TGTGCCAGCAGCTCGGCCGGGGGGCATGGCTACACCTTC. This gives the protein CASSSAGGHGYTF. The whole variable domain, filled in from reference TRBV5-4 and TRBJ1-2, reads ETGVTQSPTHLIKTRGQQVTLRCSSQSGHNTVSWYQQALGQGPQFIFQYYREEENGRGNFPPRFSGLQFPNYSSELNVNALELDDSALYLCASSSAGGHGYTFGSGTRLTVV.